These 27 T cell receptor beta chains were sequenced from one sample in a study of cytomegalovirus exposure and HLA in healthy donors. PCR amplification relied on 60 Vbeta primers (plus 13 Jbeta primers). Assay: immunoSEQ multiplex PCR; the TCRdb copy retains only in-frame clones and omits some. The data hold roughly 150,000 clones, with 65% to 85% observed a single time. Sequenced sample: PBMCs. The receptors derive from a boy aged 2 to 9 in good health and CMV-seronegative.

The rearrangement joins TRBV5-8 to TRBJ2-4; 9 nucleotides align to TRBD1. The V segment lost 1 base and the J segment 0 bases; nucleotides outside the gene matches: 2. Germline V gives CDR1 SGHTS, CDR2 YDEGEE. This CDR3 contains 16 residues. As DNA, the CDR3 is TGTGCCAGCAGCTTGCGGACAGGGGTAGCCAAAAACATTCAGTACTTC. Translation: CASSLRTGVAKNIQYF.

The V gene is TRBV15, the J gene TRBJ2-3; D unresolved. Germline CDR1 reads LNHNV; CDR2 reads YYDKDF (reference sequence). This CDR3 spans 13 amino acids. Trimming shortened V by 3 bases and J by 0 bases, and 4 bases separated the two germline ends. This chain's CDR3 is CATSSPSTDTQYF. The CDR3 DNA reads TGTGCCACCAGCAGCCCTAGCACAGATACGCAGTATTTT.

This chain joins TRBV10-2 and TRBJ2-7, with 7 positions matching TRBD2. V was pared by 6 bases and J by 1 base, with 6 bases of the junction left unmatched. Germline V CDR1 and CDR2: WSHSY, SAAADI. The CDR3 runs to 14 residues. DNA for the CDR3: TGCGCCAGCAGAGCGGGGACCACTTCCTACGAGCAGTACGTC. Amino acid sequence: CASRAGTTSYEQYV.

The rearrangement uses TRBV11-2 and TRBJ2-3; D call uncertain. Germline V gene lookup returns CDR1 SGHAT and CDR2 FQNNGV. The CDR3 runs 13 residues. With 3 bases removed from V and 1 base from J, the gap between germline ends came to 5 bases. CDR3 protein: CASSLGGTDTQYF. The CDR3 coding sequence is TGTGCCAGCAGCTTGGGCGGCACAGATACGCAGTATTTT.

The chain joins TRBV18 to TRBJ2-1; a weak D match, TRBD1 (5 bases). The CDR3 totals 14 residues. Germline CDR1 reads KGHSH; CDR2 reads LQKENI. V was clipped by 2 bases and J by 3 bases, with 8 bases between them. For the CDR3, the DNA is TGTGCCAGCTCACCAGGACAACTCTACAATGAGCAGTTCTTC. Protein: CASSPGQLYNEQFF.

V gene TRBV7-2 combines with J gene TRBJ2-5, with 11 bases identical to TRBD2. Germline CDR1 and CDR2: SGHTA and FQGNSA. Trimming removed 4 bases from V and 5 bases from J; junction bases left unmatched: 18. The CDR3 sequence is 19 residues long. The CDR3 is CASSSYATGTSGFQETQYF. CDR3 nucleotide sequence: TGTGCCAGCAGCTCCTACGCGACCGGGACTAGCGGATTTCAGGAGACCCAGTACTTC.

This sequence joins TRBV5-4 and TRBJ1-6; TRBD1 matches 7 bases. The CDR3 has 14 residues. Germline V CDR1 and CDR2: SGHNT, YYREEE (reference sequence). V lost 0 bases and J lost 11; bases outside the gene matches: 5. This chain's CDR3 is CASSLGQGGTPLHF. Here the CDR3 DNA reads TGTGCCAGCAGCTTGGGACAGGGTGGGACACCCCTCCACTTT.

This clone was seen a handful of times. The chain couples TRBV19 to TRBJ2-1; 10 nucleotides align to TRBD2. The CDR3 totals 14 residues. The germline V gene has CDR1 LNHDA and CDR2 SQIVND (reference sequence). Trimming took 4 bases from V and 7 from J; bases not matched to a gene: 4. As DNA, the CDR3 is TGTGCCAGTAGTACTAGCGGGGGCGTGAATGAGCAGTTCTTC. Translation gives CASSTSGGVNEQFF.

The chain links TRBV6-4 to TRBJ2-3, with D perhaps TRBD2 (5 bases). The germline CDR1 and CDR2 sequences are MRHNA and SNTAGT. The CDR3 length is 14 residues. Trimming stripped 3 bases from V and 0 bases from J, with 7 bases between. DNA for the CDR3: TGTGCCAGCAGTGAACGGGGTAGCACAGATACGCAGTATTTT. Translated: CASSERGSTDTQYF.

The chain joins TRBV19 to TRBJ2-7; weak D call: TRBD1 (6 bases). Germline loops: CDR1 LNHDA, CDR2 SQIVND (reference sequence). The CDR3 extends over 14 amino acids. The V end lost 5 bases, the J end lost 6 bases, and 17 bases lay between the germline ends. The DNA of the CDR3 is TGTGCCAGTAGTCCCCGGGACACGTTAAGCGAGCAGTACTTC. As protein: CASSPRDTLSEQYF.

This chain links TRBV11-3 with TRBJ2-3; TRBD2 might be the D (6 bases). The CDR3 extends over 13 amino acids. The V and J ends lost 6 bases and 8 bases respectively, with 15 bases between them. CDR1 and CDR2 from the germline V gene are SGHNT and YENEEA. CDR3 DNA: TGTGCCAGCAGTCGGGACTCCGGAGGTACGCAGTATTTT. Translation: CASSRDSGGTQYF.

The chain links TRBV10-2 to TRBJ2-3; D not certain. This CDR3 contains 19 residues. CDR1 and CDR2 from the germline V gene are WSHSY and SAAADI. Trimming removed 0 bases from V and 2 bases from J, with 21 bases in between. CDR3 amino acids: CASSESSSRLVGSTDTQYF. The CDR3 DNA follows: TGCGCCAGCAGTGAGTCGAGTTCCCGGCTAGTCGGATCCACAGATACGCAGTATTTT.

The J gene is TRBJ2-5, the V gene TRBV29-1, with D possibly matching TRBD2 (7 bases). Trimming stripped 8 bases from V and 1 base from J, with 20 bases between. The germline V gene has CDR1 SQVTM and CDR2 ANQGSEA. The CDR3 length is 15 residues. The CDR3 loop reads CSTEGGERGQETQYF. As DNA, the CDR3 is TGCAGCACCGAGGGGGGGGAGAGGGGCCAAGAGACCCAGTACTTC.

Only one count was recorded for this clone. The rearrangement joins TRBV6-5 to TRBJ2-5; 8 positions match TRBD1. Germline values: CDR1 MNHEY, CDR2 SVGAGI. The ends lost 6 bases at V and 5 bases at J; junction bases unmatched: 5. The CDR3 extends over 13 amino acids. CDR3 DNA: TGTGCCAGCAGGCAGGGGGCGTGGGAGACCCAGTACTTC. This gives the protein CASRQGAWETQYF.

The chain carries TRBV6-1 and TRBJ2-3, with TRBD2 matching over 9 bases. Germline CDR1 MNHNS, CDR2 SASEGT. The CDR3 loop spans 13 amino acids. Losses at the gene ends were 8 bases for V and 1 base for J; bases not matched to a gene: 1. CDR3 residues: CASQREGTDTQYF. DNA of the CDR3: TGTGCCAGCCAGCGGGAGGGCACAGATACGCAGTATTTT.

This clone was seen more than once but under ten times. The V and J genes are TRBV5-6 and TRBJ2-1; D uncertain. Trimming took 3 bases from V and 6 from J, leaving 10 bases between them. This CDR3 region has 13 residues. Per the germline V gene, CDR1 is SGHDT and CDR2 is YYEEEE. CDR3 bases: TGTGCCAGCAGCTCCTCCCCGGGCAATGAGCAGTTCTTC. Translating gives CASSSSPGNEQFF.

The genes are TRBV6-5 and TRBJ2-1; 9 positions match TRBD2. CDR1 and CDR2 (germline): MNHEY, SVGAGI. After removal of 7 bases from V and 6 bases from J, the junction contained 10 bases not matched to a gene. CDR3 size: 15 residues. Written as DNA, the CDR3 is TGTGCCAGCACCGACCGGGCGGGAGGGACCAATGAGCAGTTCTTC. It codes for CASTDRAGGTNEQFF.

The V gene is TRBV7-9, the J gene TRBJ2-5; TRBD2 aligns across 7 bases. Germline V gene lookup returns CDR1 SEHNR and CDR2 FQNEAQ (reference sequence). V lost 5 bases to trimming and J lost 5 bases; unmatched junction nucleotides: 5. The CDR3 length is 13 residues. CDR3 coding DNA: TGTGCCAGCAGCCGGGGGGTAGGGGAGACCCAGTACTTC. It yields the protein CASSRGVGETQYF. Using reference TRBV7-9 and TRBJ2-5 for the parts outside the CDR3, the full variable domain is DTGVSQNPRHKITKRGQNVTFRCDPISEHNRLYWYRQTLGQGPEFLTYFQNEAQLEKSRLLSDRFSAERPKGSFSTLEIQRTEQGDSAMYLCASSRGVGETQYFGPGTRLLVL.

The J gene is TRBJ1-1, the V gene TRBV19; 10 nucleotides agree with TRBD1. After removal of 5 bases from V and 11 bases from J, the junction contained 8 bases not matched to a gene. The CDR3 extends over 13 amino acids. CDR1 is LNHDA and CDR2 is SQIVND in the germline V gene (reference sequence). DNA for the CDR3: TGTGCCAGTAGTCCCCGGGACAGGGGAAGCGCTTTCTTT. It encodes CASSPRDRGSAFF.

The gene calls are TRBV29-1 and TRBJ1-2; 7 nucleotides align to TRBD1. The CDR3 length is 12 residues. V trimming: 6 bases; J trimming: 3 bases; junction bases outside the gene matches: 4. The germline CDR1 and CDR2 sequences are SQVTM and ANQGSEA. For the CDR3, the DNA is TGCAGCGTCGTTGACAGGGACTATGGCTACACCTTC. Its translation is CSVVDRDYGYTF.

J is TRBJ2-1 and V is TRBV6-4, with 12 bases aligning to TRBD2. V trimming: 8 bases; J trimming: 9 bases; junction bases outside the gene matches: 8. Per the germline V gene, CDR1 is MRHNA and CDR2 is SNTAGT. The CDR3 totals 14 residues. The CDR3 region is CASGRLAGVTEQFF. CDR3 nucleotide sequence: TGTGCCAGCGGTCGACTAGCGGGAGTCACTGAGCAGTTCTTC.

This clone occurred once. This chain uses TRBV7-2 with TRBJ1-6, with D perhaps matching TRBD1 (5 bases). The CDR3 extends over 18 amino acids. Germline CDR1 and CDR2: SGHTA and FQGNSA. Trimming cost V 1 base and J 6 bases, with 19 bases left between them. CDR3 region: CASSLVSQGLTFNSPLHF. The CDR3 DNA is TGTGCCAGCAGCTTAGTGTCCCAGGGTTTGACATTTAATTCACCCCTCCACTTT.

The chain links TRBV27 to TRBJ2-2; 8 bases are a match to TRBD1. Trimming at V came to 2 bases and at J to 6 bases, leaving 5 bases not matched to a gene. The CDR3 sequence is 15 residues long. CDR1 is MNHEY, CDR2 SMNVEV, per germline (reference sequence). CDR3 loop: CASSLGTGWAGELFF. CDR3 bases: TGTGCCAGCAGTTTAGGGACAGGATGGGCCGGGGAGCTGTTTTTT.

This clone was seen only a few times. This rearrangement joins TRBV30 to TRBJ2-4; a possible D gene is TRBD2 (6 bases). Trimming left V 0 bases short and J 0 bases short, with 12 bases between. The CDR3 contains 16 residues. The V gene's germline CDR1 is GTSNPN and CDR2 SVGIG (reference sequence). CDR3 bases: TGTGCCTGGAGTGTCGGGACTGGCATAGCCAAAAACATTCAGTACTTC. It translates to CAWSVGTGIAKNIQYF.

This clone was detected only once. The chain uses TRBV6-5 and TRBJ1-2, with TRBD1 matching 8 bases. The V segment lost 5 bases and the J segment 2 bases; nucleotides outside the gene matches: 4. This CDR3 spans 14 amino acids. The germline V gene has CDR1 MNHEY and CDR2 SVGAGI. CDR3: CASSPDRGNYGYTF. The CDR3, as DNA: TGTGCCAGCAGTCCCGACAGGGGAAACTATGGCTACACCTTC.

This clone occurred a few times. This chain links TRBV27 with TRBJ2-1; D ambiguous. The CDR3 contains 13 residues. Germline loops: CDR1 MNHEY, CDR2 SMNVEV (reference sequence). Trimming left V 6 bases short and J 8 bases short, with 14 bases between. The CDR3: CASSLYLRDEQFF. DNA for the CDR3: TGTGCCAGCAGCCTCTACCTTAGAGATGAGCAGTTCTTC.

The chain joins TRBV11-2 to TRBJ2-1; D might be TRBD2 (6 bases). V lost 0 bases and J 7 bases, leaving 16 bases between the germline ends. Germline CDR1 is SGHAT and CDR2 is FQNNGV. The CDR3 has 16 amino acids. This CDR3 reads CASSLDGSYGGNEQFF. Here the CDR3 DNA reads TGTGCCAGCAGCTTAGATGGGTCTTACGGAGGGAATGAGCAGTTCTTC.